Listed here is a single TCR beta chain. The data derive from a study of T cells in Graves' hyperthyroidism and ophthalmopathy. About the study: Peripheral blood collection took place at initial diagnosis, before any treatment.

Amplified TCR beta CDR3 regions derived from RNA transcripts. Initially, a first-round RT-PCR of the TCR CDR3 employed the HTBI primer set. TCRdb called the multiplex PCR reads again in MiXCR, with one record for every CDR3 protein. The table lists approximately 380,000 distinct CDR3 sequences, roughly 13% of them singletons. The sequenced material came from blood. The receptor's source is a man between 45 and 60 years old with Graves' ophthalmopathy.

CDR3 region: CSAATGNDYGYTF. Here the CDR3 DNA reads TGCAGCGCTGCGACAGGGAACGACTATGGCTACACCTTC. The V call is TRBV29-1, the J call TRBJ1-2, with 7 bases lining up with TRBD1. Trimming took 7 bases from V and 3 from J; bases not matched to a gene: 8. Germline V gene data show CDR1 as SQVTM and CDR2 as ANQGSEA. This CDR3 spans 13 amino acids.